This T cell receptor (beta chain) originates from a study of cytomegalovirus exposure and HLA in healthy donors. Overall study context: The study's early data release held some 85 million unique TCRs from HLA-typed donors.

Researchers ran the PCR with 60 Vbeta and 13 Jbeta primers. Assay used: immunoSEQ multiplex PCR; TCRdb lists only in-frame clones, some missing. The sample lists approximately 120,000 clones; 74% were seen once. Whole-study findings and limits: Relative to equally common others, HLA-associated TCR beta chains showed greater clonal expansion in a later analysis. Accurate prediction of most subjects' HLA-A and HLA-B alleles from TCR beta sequences was reported. In an earlier analysis, in several hundred donors, most V segments appeared productive either ~90% or ~30% of the time.

CDR3 length: 18 residues. The V gene's germline CDR1 is MDHEN and CDR2 SYDVKM. J was trimmed by 4 bases and V by 6 bases; bases with no gene match: 18. A word on this clone: Its cognate antigen is unknown.

The TCR sequence derives from a human donor in good health. V and J are TRBV28 and TRBJ2-5; 9 bases agree with TRBD2. Sequenced sample: PBMCs. CDR3 amino acids: CASRTGLGSGGGTETQYF. The DNA of the CDR3 is TGTGCCAGCAGAACGGGCCTTGGTAGCGGGGGAGGAACAGAGACCCAGTACTTC.